A selection of T cell receptor beta chains follows, all from one sample in a study of radiotherapy plus CTLA-4 blockade in lung cancer. Using immunoSEQ multiplex PCR, the repertoire was profiled, and TCRdb retains in-frame clones only, with some absent. The sample lists around 80,000 clones, roughly four fifths occurring once. This specimen was peripheral blood, taken from a patient treated with radiotherapy plus ipilimumab. These receptors were collected from a human donor with non-small cell lung cancer who had stable disease on radiotherapy plus ipilimumab. Each CDR3 is given with its conserved first and last residue. Each record gives: V gene, D gene, CDR3 length, J gene, CDR3 protein. A D gene is named only where the DNA matches it firmly.

TRBV27	TRBD2	19	TRBJ2-4	CASSLRTSGGALTKNIQYF
TRBV9	.	16	TRBJ2-1	CASSPTGLGKSDEQFF
TRBV14	.	14	TRBJ1-1	CASSQGLWDTEAFF
TRBV2	.	15	TRBJ1-1	CASSEWQGANTEAFF
TRBV5-4	TRBD2	13	TRBJ2-5	CASSGRAKETQYF
TRBV9	TRBD1	14	TRBJ1-2	CASSSNTGGYGYTF
TRBV6-5	TRBD1	15	TRBJ2-7	CASSATRDRGYEQYF
TRBV18	TRBD1	12	TRBJ1-6	CASTSGTVPLHF
TRBV5-1	.	13	TRBJ1-4	CASSRGLQEKLFF
TRBV7-6	TRBD2	15	TRBJ2-2	CASRGLAGKAGELFF
TRBV19	TRBD2	15	TRBJ2-7	CASSIGSGRIYEQYF
TRBV11-3	.	18	TRBJ1-6	CASSLDRHWSSYNSPLHF
TRBV29-1	.	12	TRBJ1-5	CSVGTDNQPQHF
TRBV2	.	10	TRBJ2-5	CASIGETQYF
TRBV2	TRBD1	14	TRBJ1-6	CASSATGTDGLGNF
TRBV11-2	.	16	TRBJ2-1	CASSLAGAGKNNEQFF
TRBV27	.	17	TRBJ1-1	CASSHLRARGADTEAFF
TRBV6-5	.	14	TRBJ2-5	CASGRRSGQETQYF
TRBV27	TRBD2	16	TRBJ2-5	CASSLGTSGVIETQYF
TRBV30	.	17	TRBJ2-7	CAWSGPRRGPLSYEQYF
TRBV7-8	.	15	TRBJ1-4	CASSLMAGFNEKLFF
TRBV10-3	TRBD1	15	TRBJ2-3	CAMGTDRGGMDTQYF
TRBV6-5	TRBD1	14	TRBJ1-5	CASSYRQGYQPQHF
TRBV5-5	.	18	TRBJ2-3	CASSLTGPRLMAPDTQYF
TRBV29-1	.	14	TRBJ2-1	CSINLLAVGNEQFF
TRBV11-3	.	15	TRBJ2-3	CASSLDGTNTDTQYF
TRBV19	TRBD1	15	TRBJ2-5	CASSMRTGGRKTQYF
TRBV5-8	.	15	TRBJ1-1	CASSLEAGLNTEAFF
TRBV9	.	12	TRBJ2-1	CASSVTGTEQFF
TRBV4-3	.	16	TRBJ1-2	CASSQDSGGTNYGYTF
TRBV2	.	15	TRBJ2-2	CVTLRGGPNTGELFF
TRBV19	TRBD2	18	TRBJ2-3	CASSIGLAGGLGQDTQYF
TRBV19	.	15	TRBJ1-5	CASSSDSGGGQPQHF
TRBV29-1	TRBD1	13	TRBJ2-1	CSAGTGMGDEQFF
TRBV7-9	.	12	TRBJ1-1	CASRRANTEAFF